This section outlines one T cell receptor (beta chain) sequence together with its context. The sample comes from a study of blood T cell repertoires in COVID-19. Turning to the study itself: Sources were T cells, B-cell-depleted T cells, or PBMCs; the material itself was cDNA or gDNA.

Across over 20 US areas, participants ranged in age from roughly 18 to 89 years. Either two negative PCRs, clearance, or symptom resolution qualified Cohort 3 donors as recovered. The table came from immunoSEQ multiplex PCR; TCRdb's copy has only in-frame clones and leaves some out. The sample consists of about 330,000 clones, around 87% of them appearing once. The germline V and J ends were trimmed by 11 bases and 8 bases, with 27 bases remaining between them. Germline assignment: CDR1 ENHRY and CDR2 SYGVKD. This CDR3 has 15 residues. Sequenced: PBMCs or T cells enriched from blood (not recorded which). This sequence originates from a woman younger than 45 who had recovered from COVID-19. V usage is TRBV10-3 and J usage is TRBJ1-2; TRBD1 is a possible D gene (6 bases). CDR3 DNA sequence: TGTGCCTCCCTTGGAACCCCGGACAGCCAAGAGGGCTACACCTTC. Protein sequence: CASLGTPDSQEGYTF.